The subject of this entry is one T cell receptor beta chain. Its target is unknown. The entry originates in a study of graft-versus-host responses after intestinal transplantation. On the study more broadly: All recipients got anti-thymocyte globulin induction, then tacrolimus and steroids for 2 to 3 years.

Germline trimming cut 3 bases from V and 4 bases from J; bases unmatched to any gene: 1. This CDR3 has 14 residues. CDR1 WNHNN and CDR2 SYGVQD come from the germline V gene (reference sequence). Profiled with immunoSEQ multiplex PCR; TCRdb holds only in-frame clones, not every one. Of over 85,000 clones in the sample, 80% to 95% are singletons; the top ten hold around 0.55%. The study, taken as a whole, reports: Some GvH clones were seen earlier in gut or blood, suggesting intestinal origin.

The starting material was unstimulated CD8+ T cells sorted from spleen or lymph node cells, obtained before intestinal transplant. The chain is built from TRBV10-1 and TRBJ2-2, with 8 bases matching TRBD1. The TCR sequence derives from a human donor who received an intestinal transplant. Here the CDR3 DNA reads TGCGCCAGCAGTGATGACAGGGGCACCGGGGAGCTGTTTTTT. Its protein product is CASSDDRGTGELFF.